The 27 T cell receptor beta chains below were found in one sample sequenced in a study of blood T cell repertoires in COVID-19. This table comes from immunoSEQ multiplex PCR, and its TCRdb copy is limited to in-frame clones, with some not included. The repertoire includes fewer than 200,000 clones, about 85% of them detected once, and about 0.95% sits in the top ten. The sample consisted of peripheral blood. The receptors here all came from a man in his forties or fifties with acute or convalescent COVID-19.

The chain links TRBV6-2 or TRBV6-3 to TRBJ1-3; a possible D gene is TRBD1 (6 bases). V dropped 5 bases and J dropped 2 bases, with 10 bases sitting between them. Germline assignment: CDR1 MNHEY and CDR2 SVGEGT. This CDR3 region has 14 residues. The CDR3 DNA follows: TGTGCCAGCAGTCCGAACAGGGCTGGAAACACCATATATTTT. The encoded protein is CASSPNRAGNTIYF.

J is TRBJ1-4 and V is TRBV19; 7 bases are a match to TRBD1. The germline V gene encodes CDR1 LNHDA and CDR2 SQIVND (reference sequence). J gave up 7 bases and V 4 bases, and 12 bases lay outside the gene matches. This CDR3 spans 16 amino acids. This CDR3 reads CASSTVGTGVFEKLFF. The DNA of the CDR3 is TGTGCCAGTAGTACCGTAGGAACAGGGGTTTTTGAAAAACTGTTTTTT.

The chain is built from TRBV29-1 and TRBJ1-1; D remains unclear. The CDR3 is 14 residues long. From germline, CDR1 is SQVTM and CDR2 ANQGSEA. Trimming stripped 1 base from V and 0 bases from J, with 9 bases between. CDR3 sequence (DNA): TGCAGCGTTGAAGGCTCGGTGATGAACACTGAAGCTTTCTTT. Translation: CSVEGSVMNTEAFF.

The chain joins TRBV6-5 to TRBJ1-2; 7 nucleotides match TRBD1. The CDR3 length is 14 residues. Trimming took 6 bases from V and 4 from J; bases not matched to a gene: 8. Germline loops: CDR1 MNHEY, CDR2 SVGAGI. The CDR3 DNA sequence: TGTGCCAGCAGAAGGGACAGCTCCTTCTATGGCTACACCTTC. It yields the protein CASRRDSSFYGYTF.

This chain links TRBV5-1 with TRBJ2-5; TRBD1 matches at 7 bases. The V and J ends lost 4 bases and 3 bases, in that order; junction bases with no gene match: 3. Germline V gene data show CDR1 as SGHRS and CDR2 as YFSETQ. The length of the CDR3 is 13 residues. CDR3: CASSLGTEETQYF. In DNA, the CDR3 is TGCGCCAGCAGCCTTGGGACAGAAGAGACCCAGTACTTC.

The chain employs TRBV29-1 and TRBJ1-1, with D maybe TRBD1 (5 bases). The CDR3 loop spans 13 amino acids. Germline V gene lookup returns CDR1 SQVTM and CDR2 ANQGSEA. Trimming stripped 4 bases from V and 5 bases from J, with 14 bases between. The CDR3 DNA sequence: TGCAGCGTTGGCGGGGGAAGTCGGACTGAAGCTTTCTTT. This encodes CSVGGGSRTEAFF.

The CDR3 DNA follows: TGTGCCAGCAGCTTGGTTACAGGGGGCCCCTACGAGCAGTACTTC. Protein product: CASSLVTGGPYEQYF. The chain joins TRBV5-8 to TRBJ2-7, with 9 bases aligning to TRBD1. The CDR3 is 15 amino acids. The ends lost 0 bases at V and 2 bases at J; junction bases unmatched: 3. Germline CDR1 and CDR2: SGHTS and YDEGEE.

V and J are TRBV9 and TRBJ2-5; maybe TRBD2 (6 bases). Germline loops: CDR1 SGDLS, CDR2 YYNGEE. V was trimmed by 4 bases and J by 2 bases, leaving 18 bases between them. CDR3 length: 16 residues. The CDR3 coding sequence is TGTGCCAGCAGCCCAGGGAGCGGGCCTATTCAAGAGACCCAGTACTTC. It codes for CASSPGSGPIQETQYF.

The chain couples TRBV9 to TRBJ1-1, with D unclear. Trimming left V 4 bases short and J 8 bases short, with 12 bases between. Germline V gives CDR1 SGDLS, CDR2 YYNGEE. The CDR3 has 12 residues. The chain's CDR3 is CASSPIPGEAFF. CDR3 bases: TGTGCCAGCAGCCCTATACCAGGAGAAGCTTTCTTT.

The chain couples TRBV6-1 to TRBJ1-1, with no clear D. The CDR3 has 14 residues. The germline V and J ends were trimmed by 0 bases and 6 bases, with 11 bases remaining between them. The germline V gene encodes CDR1 MNHNS and CDR2 SASEGT. CDR3: CASSEALRSPEAFF. The CDR3 nucleotides read TGTGCCAGCAGTGAAGCTCTGAGGAGCCCTGAAGCTTTCTTT.

This chain joins TRBV5-1 and TRBJ2-7, with 9 bases lining up with TRBD2. Germline CDR1 and CDR2: SGHRS and YFSETQ. The CDR3 is 16 residues long. V shed 0 bases and J 5 bases; nucleotides not matched to a gene: 9. CDR3 DNA sequence: TGCGCCAGCAGCTTGGCCCTGTCTAGCGGGGCCCACGAGCAGTACTTC. This sequence encodes CASSLALSSGAHEQYF.

This clone was recorded only once. The gene calls are TRBV6-5 and TRBJ1-4; 9 bases map to TRBD1. After removal of 2 bases from V and 4 bases from J, the junction contained 5 bases not matched to a gene. Germline V gives CDR1 MNHEY, CDR2 SVGAGI. The CDR3 sequence is 16 residues long. CDR3 bases: TGTGCCAGCAGTTACCGGAGACAGGGGGGTAATGAAAAACTGTTTTTT. It codes for CASSYRRQGGNEKLFF.

The chain carries TRBV11-2 and TRBJ2-7; possible D gene TRBD2, 5 bases. Deletions cut 4 bases from V and 1 base from J, with 11 bases between. Germline CDR1 SGHAT, CDR2 FQNNGV. This CDR3 is 14 amino acids long. CDR3 sequence (DNA): TGTGCCAGCAGCTCCGGGGTCCCGTCCTACGAGCAGTACTTC. Translation gives CASSSGVPSYEQYF.

In its sample, this clone was seen once. The chain is built from TRBV6-2 or TRBV6-3 and TRBJ2-4, with 11 bases matching TRBD2. The V gene's germline CDR1 is MNHEY and CDR2 SVGEGT. The CDR3 totals 15 residues. J was trimmed by 6 bases and V by 4 bases; bases with no gene match: 5. The CDR3 region is CASSLAGGPVNIQYF. DNA for the CDR3: TGTGCCAGCAGTTTAGCGGGGGGGCCGGTAAACATTCAGTACTTC.

The gene calls are TRBV5-1 and TRBJ2-2; TRBD1 agrees at 9 bases. Trimming cost V 4 bases and J 4 bases; bases outside gene matches: 5. The germline V gene has CDR1 SGHRS and CDR2 YFSETQ. The CDR3 contains 15 residues. CDR3: CASSDRGSSTGELFF. The CDR3 coding sequence is TGCGCCAGCAGCGACAGGGGGAGTTCCACCGGGGAGCTGTTTTTT.

The chain combines TRBV2 with TRBJ2-3, with no clear D. Germline CDR1 and CDR2: SNHLY and FYNNEI. The length of the CDR3 is 12 residues. The V end was cut by 6 bases, the J end by 4 bases, with 8 bases between. The CDR3 DNA sequence: TGTGCCAGCAGAATCCCCGCAGATACGCAGTATTTT. Its protein product is CASRIPADTQYF.

There are a few counts of this clone. V gene TRBV29-1 combines with J gene TRBJ1-5; D is perhaps TRBD1 (6 bases). Germline V gene data show CDR1 as SQVTM and CDR2 as ANQGSEA. The CDR3 runs 14 residues. Trimming shortened V by 4 bases and J by 5 bases, and 15 bases separated the two germline ends. CDR3 loop: CSVATGGLDQPQHF. CDR3 DNA sequence: TGCAGCGTTGCGACAGGAGGATTAGATCAGCCCCAGCATTTT.

V usage is TRBV5-6 and J usage is TRBJ1-6; TRBD1 might be the D (5 bases). This CDR3 is 16 amino acids long. V was shortened by 0 bases and J by 6 bases, with 13 bases between the two germline ends. The germline V gene has CDR1 SGHDT and CDR2 YYEEEE. CDR3 nucleotide sequence: TGTGCCAGCAGCTTGGCGGGCAGGGTTACTAATTCACCCCTCCACTTT. It specifies CASSLAGRVTNSPLHF.

V and J are TRBV5-1 and TRBJ1-5, with D possibly being TRBD1 (5 bases). Germline V gene sequence: CDR1 SGHRS, CDR2 YFSETQ. This CDR3 is built from 14 residues. Trimming removed 4 bases from V and 7 bases from J, with 15 bases in between. CDR3 coding DNA: TGCGCCAGCAGCCCGGTAGGAGGGGACCAGCCCCAGCATTTT. It codes for CASSPVGGDQPQHF.

This rearrangement joins TRBV19 to TRBJ2-2; D is ambiguous. The CDR3 is made up of 14 amino acids. With 5 bases removed from V and 8 bases from J, the gap between germline ends came to 15 bases. Germline loops: CDR1 LNHDA, CDR2 SQIVND (reference sequence). The DNA for the CDR3 is TGTGCCAGTAGTTCCAACTCGGGTACTGGGGAGCTGTTTTTT. Its translation is CASSSNSGTGELFF.

The chain uses TRBV3-1 (or the pseudogene TRBV3-2) and TRBJ2-7; a weak D match, TRBD1 (6 bases). Germline assignment: CDR1 LGHDT and CDR2 YNNKEL (reference sequence). Deletions cut 4 bases from V and 3 bases from J, with 10 bases between. This CDR3 contains 13 residues. The CDR3 DNA follows: TGTGCCAGCAGCCTCTCCAGGGGCTACGAGCAGTACTTC. Translated, it gives CASSLSRGYEQYF.

This clone was found a few times. The chain recombines TRBV7-8 with TRBJ1-2; TRBD1 matches at 7 bases. Germline CDR1 and CDR2: SGHVS and FQNEAQ. The V gene end was trimmed by 5 bases and the J gene end by 6 bases; junction bases not matched to a gene: 12. The CDR3 spans 15 residues. CDR3 nucleotide sequence: TGTGCCAGCAGCCAGCGAGACAGGGTAGCCCATGGCTACACCTTC. This sequence encodes CASSQRDRVAHGYTF.

The chain links TRBV10-3 to TRBJ1-1, with 8 nucleotides matching TRBD1. The CDR3 contains 13 residues. Trimming removed 7 bases from V and 0 bases from J; junction bases left unmatched: 1. CDR1 is ENHRY and CDR2 is SYGVKD in the germline V gene. The CDR3 is CAITGGLNTEAFF. As DNA, the CDR3 is TGTGCCATCACAGGGGGCCTGAACACTGAAGCTTTCTTT.

The chain has TRBV19 and TRBJ1-3, with D maybe TRBD1 (6 bases). Between the trimmed V and J ends, which lost 7 bases and 6 bases, there was a span of 13 bases. The CDR3 length is 13 residues. The germline V gene encodes CDR1 LNHDA and CDR2 SQIVND (reference sequence). Written as DNA, the CDR3 is TGTGCCAGTAAACCACCGGGACAAAACACCATATATTTT. Translating gives CASKPPGQNTIYF.

The V gene is TRBV19, the J gene TRBJ1-2, with D uncertain. The CDR3 consists of 16 residues. Trimming pared 3 bases from V and 2 bases from J, leaving 16 bases between. Germline assignment: CDR1 LNHDA and CDR2 SQIVND (reference sequence). CDR3 residues: CASSISRPEYNYGYTF. The CDR3 DNA reads as TGTGCCAGTAGTATTTCCCGGCCGGAGTACAACTATGGCTACACCTTC. The complete variable domain, with remaining parts taken from reference TRBV19 and TRBJ1-2, reads DGGITQSPKYLFRKEGQNVTLSCEQNLNHDAMYWYRQDPGQGLRLIYYSQIVNDFQKGDIAEGYSVSREKKESFPLTVTSAQKNPTAFYLCASSISRPEYNYGYTFGSGTRLTVV.

The chain has TRBV19 and TRBJ1-2; possible D gene TRBD1, 6 bases. CDR1 and CDR2 from the germline V gene are LNHDA and SQIVND (reference sequence). The CDR3 is 12 residues long. Trimming shortened V by 3 bases and J by 5 bases, and 7 bases separated the two germline ends. CDR3 coding DNA: TGTGCCAGTAGTATCGGACAGTATGGCTACACCTTC. As protein: CASSIGQYGYTF.

This chain joins TRBV7-9 and TRBJ1-4; possibly TRBD1 for D (5 bases). Looked up from germline, CDR1 is SEHNR and CDR2 is FQNEAQ (reference sequence). The CDR3 is 14 amino acids. Trimming pared 5 bases from V and 8 bases from J, leaving 15 bases between. DNA of the CDR3: TGTGCCAGCAGCCCTCGGCAGGGCGGCGAAAAACTGTTTTTT. Protein sequence: CASSPRQGGEKLFF.